The sequence of this T cell receptor (beta chain) was determined in a study of cytomegalovirus exposure and HLA in healthy donors. PCR involved 60 Vbeta and 13 Jbeta primers. Profiling relied on immunoSEQ multiplex PCR, and the TCRdb table lists in-frame clones only, not all of them. The sample includes 150,000 to 200,000 clones, roughly four fifths of them seen just once. This TCR came from a woman between 18 and 29 years old in good health and CMV-seropositive. The sequenced material came from PBMCs.

The CDR3 DNA reads TGTGCCAGCAGCTCTCGTATCTACGCCCCCAGGGACCAAGAGACCCAGTACTTC. Translation gives CASSSRIYAPRDQETQYF. This sequence joins TRBV13 and TRBJ2-5; tentative D call: TRBD1 (5 bases). CDR3 size: 18 residues. Per the germline V gene, CDR1 is PRHDT and CDR2 is FYEKMQ (reference sequence). The V gene lost 4 bases and the J gene lost 0 bases, with 21 bases spanning the gap.